The 5 T cell receptor beta chains below come from one sample, sequenced in a study of identifying expanded T cells in peripheral blood. Data came from immunoSEQ multiplex PCR; TCRdb stores just in-frame clones and leaves some out. Here the sample spans 85,000 to 90,000 clones, around 87% being singletons. The material sequenced was blood. Every receptor here comes from a person aged 18-69 years in good health.

The chain combines TRBV27 with TRBJ1-4; TRBD1 aligns across 8 bases. V lost 4 bases, J lost 11 bases, and 9 bases stayed unmatched. CDR3 length: 14 amino acids. Germline lookup yields CDR1 MNHEY and CDR2 SMNVEV (reference sequence). The CDR3 loop reads CASSSRQGPGKLFF. The DNA for the CDR3 is TGTGCCAGCAGTTCCCGACAGGGGCCGGGGAAACTGTTTTTT.

The CDR3 here is CASSFPDREYGYTF. The CDR3 nucleotides are TGTGCCAGCAGTTTCCCGGACAGGGAATATGGCTACACCTTC. The chain combines TRBV6-1 with TRBJ1-2, with 8 bases lining up with TRBD1. J gave up 5 bases and V 5 bases, and 7 bases lay outside the gene matches. From germline, CDR1 is MNHNS and CDR2 SASEGT. The CDR3 has 14 residues.

The J gene is TRBJ1-5, the V gene TRBV5-6; TRBD1 might be the D (5 bases). The V gene lost 1 base and the J gene lost 7 bases, with 21 bases spanning the gap. The germline CDR1 and CDR2 sequences are SGHDT and YYEEEE. The CDR3 runs 17 residues. The CDR3 spells CASSLSAGATMGQPQHF. The CDR3 DNA reads as TGTGCCAGCAGCTTGTCTGCCGGGGCAACAATGGGCCAGCCCCAGCATTTT.

This chain connects TRBV29-1 to TRBJ1-2; a weak D match, TRBD1 (5 bases). The length of the CDR3 is 12 residues. Germline V gene sequence: CDR1 SQVTM, CDR2 ANQGSEA. Trimming stripped 6 bases from V and 9 bases from J, with 17 bases between. The CDR3 region is CSVERGTTSYTF. DNA for the CDR3: TGCAGCGTAGAGAGGGGCACCACGAGCTACACCTTC.

V is TRBV27 and J is TRBJ2-7; 9 nucleotides line up with TRBD1. The CDR3 has 14 amino acids. V lost 3 bases to trimming and J lost 4 bases; unmatched junction nucleotides: 4. Per the germline V gene, CDR1 is MNHEY and CDR2 is SMNVEV (reference sequence). Here the CDR3 reads CASSFGTGTYEQYF. CDR3 bases: TGTGCCAGCAGTTTCGGGACAGGGACTTACGAGCAGTACTTC.